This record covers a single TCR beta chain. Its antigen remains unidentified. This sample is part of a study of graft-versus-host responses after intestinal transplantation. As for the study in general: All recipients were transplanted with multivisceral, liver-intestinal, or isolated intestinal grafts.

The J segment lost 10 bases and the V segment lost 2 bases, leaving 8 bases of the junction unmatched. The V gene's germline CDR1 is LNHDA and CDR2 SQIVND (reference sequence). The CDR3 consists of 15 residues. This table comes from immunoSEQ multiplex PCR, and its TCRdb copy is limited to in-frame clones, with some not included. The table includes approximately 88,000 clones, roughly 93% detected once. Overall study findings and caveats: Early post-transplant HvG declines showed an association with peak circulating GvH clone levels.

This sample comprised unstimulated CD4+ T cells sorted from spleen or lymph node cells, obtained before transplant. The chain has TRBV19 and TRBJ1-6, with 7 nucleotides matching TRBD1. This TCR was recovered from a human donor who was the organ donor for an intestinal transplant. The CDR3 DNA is TGTGCCAGTAGTATATATGACAGGGCCGGGTCACCCCTCCACTTT. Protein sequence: CASSIYDRAGSPLHF.